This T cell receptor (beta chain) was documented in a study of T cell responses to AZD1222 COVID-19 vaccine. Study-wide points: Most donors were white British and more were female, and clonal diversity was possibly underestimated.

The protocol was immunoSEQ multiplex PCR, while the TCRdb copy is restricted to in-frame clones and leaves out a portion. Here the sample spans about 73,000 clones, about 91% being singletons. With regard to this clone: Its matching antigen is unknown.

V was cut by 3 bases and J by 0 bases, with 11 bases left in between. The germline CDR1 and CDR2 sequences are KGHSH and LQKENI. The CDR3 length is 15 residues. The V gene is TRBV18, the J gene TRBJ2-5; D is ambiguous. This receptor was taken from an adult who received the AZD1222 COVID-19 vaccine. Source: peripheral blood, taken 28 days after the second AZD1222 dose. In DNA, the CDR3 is TGTGCCAGCTCACCCCAAACAGAGTACCAAGAGACCCAGTACTTC. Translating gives CASSPQTEYQETQYF.